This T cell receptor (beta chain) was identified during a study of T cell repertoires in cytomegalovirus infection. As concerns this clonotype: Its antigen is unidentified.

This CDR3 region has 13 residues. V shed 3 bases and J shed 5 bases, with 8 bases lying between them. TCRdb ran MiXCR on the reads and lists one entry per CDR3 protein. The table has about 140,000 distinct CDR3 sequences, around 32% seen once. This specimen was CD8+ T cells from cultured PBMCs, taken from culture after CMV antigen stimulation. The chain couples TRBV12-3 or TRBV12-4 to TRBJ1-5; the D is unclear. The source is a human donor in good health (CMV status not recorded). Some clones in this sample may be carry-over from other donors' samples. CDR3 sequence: CASSFRRDQPQHF. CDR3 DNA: TGTGCCAGCAGTTTTAGGAGGGATCAGCCCCAGCATTTT.